This TCR beta chain was profiled in a study of blood T cells in healthy people across ages. Primers used in a second PCR of roughly 6 to 12 cycles were a sample-barcoded 5' primer and a J-beta primer mix. Every sample produced at least 2.5 million CDR3-containing paired-end reads. Each CDR3 protein gets one entry after TCRdb re-called the 5' RACE reads with MiXCR. The data show around 2 million distinct CDR3 sequences, about two fifths seen once. Germline values: CDR1 DFQATT, CDR2 SNEGSKA (reference sequence). Trimming cost V 3 bases and J 1 base, with 9 bases left between them. CDR3 length equals 13 residues. Concerning this clonotype: Its antigen is unidentified.

Broader study findings: There were more naive CD4+ cells and higher diversity in long-lived donors than in aged donors. Expanded clonotype changes were possibly confounded by unknown donor CMV status.

This sequence originates from a human donor in good health. The source material was blood. V gene TRBV20-1 combines with J gene TRBJ2-5; unclear D gene. CDR3 region: CSARWAGQETQYF. The CDR3 coding sequence is TGCAGTGCTAGGTGGGCCGGCCAAGAGACCCAGTACTTC.